These 17 T cell receptor beta chains were sequenced from one sample in a study of CD8+ T cells in alopecia areata. TCR sequencing used cDNA made by reverse transcription of extracted RNA. The data were produced by immunoSEQ multiplex PCR, yet TCRdb's version contains in-frame clones alone and is incomplete. The sample yields about 160,000 clones, around 59% seen once. The treatment denotes: oral pan-JAK inhibitor, 5-10 mg twice daily. Sample: CD4+ T cells sorted from blood, taken at week 24, from a patient treated with tofacitinib. These receptors came from a human donor with alopecia areata.

The V call is TRBV29-1, the J call TRBJ1-2; tentatively, D is TRBD1 (5 bases). CDR3 size: 12 residues. Germline assignment: CDR1 SQVTM and CDR2 ANQGSEA. Trimming removed 3 bases from V and 2 bases from J, with 7 bases in between. The CDR3 is CSVEQGNYGYTF. Written as DNA, the CDR3 is TGCAGCGTTGAGCAGGGAAACTATGGCTACACCTTC.

CDR3 sequence: CAIIKPGQTNYGYTF. DNA for the CDR3: TGTGCCATAATTAAGCCGGGACAGACTAACTATGGCTACACCTTC. The chain recombines TRBV30 with TRBJ1-2; 7 bases align to TRBD1. Per germline, CDR1 GTSNPN and CDR2 SVGIG (reference sequence). The CDR3 is 15 residues long. The V gene end was trimmed by 8 bases and the J gene end by 0 bases; junction bases not matched to a gene: 12. The variable domain in full, with the rest retrieved from reference TRBV30 and TRBJ1-2, is SQTIHQWPATLVQPVGSPLSLECTVEGTSNPNLYWYRQAAGRGLQLLFYSVGIGQISSEVPQNLSASRPQDRQFILSSKKLLLSDSGFYLCAIIKPGQTNYGYTFGSGTRLTVV.

The J gene is TRBJ2-1, the V gene TRBV6-1; D is ambiguous. The germline V gene has CDR1 MNHNS and CDR2 SASEGT. This CDR3 region has 10 residues. V was trimmed by 5 bases and J by 8 bases, leaving 4 bases between them. The CDR3 sequence: CASSIHEQFF. The CDR3 nucleotides read TGTGCCAGCAGTATCCATGAGCAGTTCTTC.

The V call is TRBV29-1, the J call TRBJ2-1, with 13 positions matching TRBD2. V lost 7 bases, J lost 8 bases, and 11 bases stayed unmatched. Per the germline V gene, CDR1 is SQVTM and CDR2 is ANQGSEA. CDR3 length equals 15 residues. The CDR3 DNA sequence: TGCAGCGCGCAAACCGGGACTAGCGGGGCTGATGAGCAGTTCTTC. It translates to CSAQTGTSGADEQFF.

This chain connects TRBV29-1 to TRBJ1-1, with D possibly being TRBD1 (5 bases). Trimming pared 7 bases from V and 4 bases from J, leaving 16 bases between. This CDR3 spans 13 amino acids. Per germline, CDR1 SQVTM and CDR2 ANQGSEA. CDR3 bases: TGCAGCGCCCGGAGGGGTGGGAGCACTGAAGCTTTCTTT. Protein product: CSARRGGSTEAFF.

The V gene is TRBV5-1, the J gene TRBJ2-3, with D tentatively TRBD1 or TRBD2 (6 bases each). Trimming stripped 4 bases from V and 0 bases from J, with 15 bases between. CDR1 and CDR2 (germline): SGHRS, YFSETQ. This CDR3 contains 16 residues. CDR3 DNA: TGCGCCAGCAGCGAGCAGATCGGGGGCAGCACAGATACGCAGTATTTT. It translates to CASSEQIGGSTDTQYF. The whole variable domain, filled in from reference TRBV5-1 and TRBJ2-3, reads KAGVTQTPRYLIKTRGQQVTLSCSPISGHRSVSWYQQTPGQGLQFLFEYFSETQRNKGNFPGRFSGRQFSNSRSEMNVSTLELGDSALYLCASSEQIGGSTDTQYFGPGTRLTVL.

The rearrangement links TRBV28 to TRBJ1-5; tentatively, D is TRBD1 (6 bases). Germline V gene data show CDR1 as MDHEN and CDR2 as SYDVKM. V gave up 7 bases and J gave up 9 bases, with 16 bases separating them. CDR3 size: 13 residues. CDR3 DNA sequence: TGTGCCAGCACGACAGGCCCATCATGGCCCCAGCATTTT. Encoded protein: CASTTGPSWPQHF.

V usage is TRBV5-6 and J usage is TRBJ1-4, with D unresolved. CDR3 length equals 14 residues. Germline lookup yields CDR1 SGHDT and CDR2 YYEEEE. Trimming took 4 bases from V and 10 from J, leaving 17 bases between them. The CDR3 protein is CASSAGGLSGKLFF. DNA for the CDR3: TGTGCCAGCAGCGCTGGCGGGCTTTCGGGAAAACTGTTTTTT.

The CDR3 loop reads CASSRGGPSQETQYF. The CDR3 bases are TGCGCCAGCAGCCGAGGAGGGCCAAGCCAAGAGACCCAGTACTTC. The J gene is TRBJ2-5, the V gene TRBV4-1; perhaps TRBD2 as D (6 bases). From germline, CDR1 is MGHRA and CDR2 YSYEKL. Trimming stripped 4 bases from V and 1 base from J, with 13 bases between. The CDR3 loop spans 15 amino acids.

This clone was observed a handful of times. V gene TRBV30 combines with J gene TRBJ2-1; D is perhaps TRBD1 (5 bases). V was trimmed by 2 bases and J by 0 bases, leaving 8 bases between them. The CDR3 runs to 14 residues. Germline V lookup: CDR1 GTSNPN, CDR2 SVGIG (reference sequence). This CDR3 reads CAWSPDSSYNEQFF. The CDR3 nucleotides read TGTGCCTGGAGTCCCGACAGCTCCTACAATGAGCAGTTCTTC.

CDR3 sequence reads: CASSSGQGTAPQHF. In nucleotides, the CDR3 is TGTGCCAGCAGTTCCGGACAGGGGACTGCGCCCCAGCATTTT. V gene TRBV2 combines with J gene TRBJ1-5; TRBD1 matches 9 bases. Germline V gene sequence: CDR1 SNHLY, CDR2 FYNNEI. Trimming cost V 5 bases and J 9 bases; bases outside gene matches: 8. There are 14 residues in the CDR3.

The chain recombines TRBV5-1 with TRBJ1-2; D is ambiguous. The CDR3 sequence is 15 residues long. Trimming took off 0 bases at V and 0 bases at J, with 9 bases between the two ends. Germline V lookup: CDR1 SGHRS, CDR2 YFSETQ. Here the CDR3 DNA reads TGCGCCAGCAGCTTGGGGGCAGGATCTAACTATGGCTACACCTTC. Its translation is CASSLGAGSNYGYTF. Supplemented by reference TRBV5-1 and TRBJ1-2, the full variable domain reads KAGVTQTPRYLIKTRGQQVTLSCSPISGHRSVSWYQQTPGQGLQFLFEYFSETQRNKGNFPGRFSGRQFSNSRSEMNVSTLELGDSALYLCASSLGAGSNYGYTFGSGTRLTVV.

V gene TRBV2 combines with J gene TRBJ2-3; 7 positions match TRBD2. The germline V gene encodes CDR1 SNHLY and CDR2 FYNNEI. Trimming at V came to 6 bases and at J to 6 bases, leaving 12 bases not matched to a gene. The CDR3 is made up of 15 amino acids. The CDR3 here is CASSKRTSAGDTQYF. CDR3 bases: TGTGCCAGCAGCAAAAGGACTAGTGCCGGGGATACGCAGTATTTT.

The gene calls are TRBV6-5 and TRBJ2-7, with D possibly TRBD1 on 5 matching bases. Germline-derived CDR1 and CDR2 are MNHEY and SVGAGI. The CDR3 is made up of 16 amino acids. The V end was cut by 0 bases, the J end by 0 bases, with 12 bases between. The CDR3 protein is CASSYSRWGSSYEQYF. CDR3 DNA sequence: TGTGCCAGCAGTTACTCGAGATGGGGCAGCTCCTACGAGCAGTACTTC.

The rearrangement joins TRBV2 to TRBJ1-2; no definite D call. Trimming pared 7 bases from V and 2 bases from J, leaving 8 bases between. Germline V lookup: CDR1 SNHLY, CDR2 FYNNEI. The CDR3 length is 12 residues. The CDR3 spells CASNGQNYGYTF. The CDR3 coding sequence is TGTGCCAGCAATGGCCAAAACTATGGCTACACCTTC.

V usage is TRBV30 and J usage is TRBJ1-1; no firm D call. The CDR3 has 11 amino acids. The germline CDR1 and CDR2 sequences are GTSNPN and SVGIG (reference sequence). V was shortened by 2 bases and J by 8 bases, with 9 bases between the two germline ends. CDR3 sequence: CAWSQRAEAFF. The CDR3, as DNA: TGTGCCTGGAGTCAGCGGGCCGAAGCTTTCTTT.

This clone was recorded only once. The same CDR3 can be traced to other DNA sequences in this sample. The chain links TRBV30 to TRBJ2-5; D uncertain. From germline, CDR1 is GTSNPN and CDR2 SVGIG (reference sequence). Trimming pared 3 bases from V and 4 bases from J, leaving 6 bases between. The CDR3 is 11 residues long. CDR3 in amino acids: CAWSVGETQYF. The CDR3 region has the DNA TGTGCCTGGAGCGTAGGAGAGACCCAGTACTTC.